This section outlines one T cell receptor (beta chain) sequence together with its context. Its specificity is unknown. J gave up 2 bases and V 7 bases, and 6 bases lay outside the gene matches. The CDR3 length is 13 residues. Germline CDR1 reads SQVTM; CDR2 reads ANQGSEA. The source of the sample is a study of T cell repertoires in cytomegalovirus infection. Study as a whole: Recently identified HLA-C-restricted CMV epitopes were used, and well-studied HLA-B-restricted CMV epitopes were used as well. Shared public TCR beta signatures pointed to both CMV infection and a matching HLA type. Notes on the study in general: The ex vivo response showed dominance by HLA-C-restricted CMV-specific TCR beta clonotypes. Accumulated public TCR beta family frequency recognized individuals carrying CMV together with the relevant HLA.

TCRdb reprocessed the reads via MiXCR and lists one record per CDR3 protein. The table lists more than 250,000 distinct CDR3 sequences, 25% of them singletons. This sequence originates from a human donor in good health (CMV status not recorded). Some clones in this sample may be carry-over from other donors' samples. The V call is TRBV29-1, the J call TRBJ2-3; 7 bases line up with TRBD1. This specimen consisted of cultured PBMCs, obtained from culture after CMV antigen stimulation. The CDR3 is CSGSGQTTDTQYF. The CDR3 coding sequence is TGCAGCGGGTCGGGACAGACCACAGATACGCAGTATTTT.